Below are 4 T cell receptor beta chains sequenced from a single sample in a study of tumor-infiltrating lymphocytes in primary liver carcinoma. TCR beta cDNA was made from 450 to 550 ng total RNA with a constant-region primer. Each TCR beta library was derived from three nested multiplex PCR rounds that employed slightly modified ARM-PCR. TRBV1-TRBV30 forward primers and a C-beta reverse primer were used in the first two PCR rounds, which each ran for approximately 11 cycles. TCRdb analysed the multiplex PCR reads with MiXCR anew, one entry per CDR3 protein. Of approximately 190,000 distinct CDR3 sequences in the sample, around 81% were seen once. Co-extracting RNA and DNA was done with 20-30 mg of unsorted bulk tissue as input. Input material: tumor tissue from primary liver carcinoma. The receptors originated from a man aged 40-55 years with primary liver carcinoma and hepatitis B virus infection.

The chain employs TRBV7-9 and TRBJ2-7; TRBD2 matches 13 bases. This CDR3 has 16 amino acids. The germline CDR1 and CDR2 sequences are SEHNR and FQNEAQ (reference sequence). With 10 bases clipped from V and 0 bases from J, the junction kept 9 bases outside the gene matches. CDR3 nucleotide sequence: TGTGCCACCATCTCAAGACTAGCGGGGGGCTCCTACGAGCAGTACTTC. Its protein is CATISRLAGGSYEQYF.

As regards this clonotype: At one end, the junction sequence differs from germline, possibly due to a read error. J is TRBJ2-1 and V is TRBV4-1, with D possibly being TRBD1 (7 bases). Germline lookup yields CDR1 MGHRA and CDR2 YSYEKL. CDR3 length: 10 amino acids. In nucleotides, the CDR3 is TGCACCAGCATTGCGGGACAGCAGCTCTTC. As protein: CTSIAGQQLF.

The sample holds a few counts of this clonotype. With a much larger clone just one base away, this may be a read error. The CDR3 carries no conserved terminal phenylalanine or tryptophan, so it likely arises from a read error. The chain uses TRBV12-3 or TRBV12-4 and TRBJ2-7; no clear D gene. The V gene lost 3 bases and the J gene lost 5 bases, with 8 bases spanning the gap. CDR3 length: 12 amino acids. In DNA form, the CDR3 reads TGTGCCAGCAGTTTTTTGGCCCACGAGCAGTACTCC. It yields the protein CASSFLAHEQYS.

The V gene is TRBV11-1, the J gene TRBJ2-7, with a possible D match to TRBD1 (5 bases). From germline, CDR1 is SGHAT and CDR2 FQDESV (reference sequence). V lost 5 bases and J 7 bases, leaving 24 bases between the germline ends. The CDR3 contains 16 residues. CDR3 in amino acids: CASSMRVRASLEEQYF. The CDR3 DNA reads TGTGCCAGCAGCATGCGCGTCAGGGCGTCCCTGGAGGAGCAGTACTTC.